This TCR beta chain originates from a study of CD8+CD57+ T cells in acquired aplastic anemia. Study-level results: Around 27 was the count of CD8+ CDR3 sequences that patients shared with controls.

Patients who underwent sequencing had shown CD8+CD57+ cell expansion by flow cytometry. The patients, all of them, had severe acquired aplastic anemia. The use of genomic DNA as template underpinned the TCR beta VDJ and CDR3 profiling. TCRdb processed the reads anew with MiXCR; each CDR3 protein has one entry. The table shows around 80,000 distinct CDR3 sequences, with roughly 72% occurring only once. Trimming removed 4 bases from V and 4 bases from J, with 10 bases in between. This CDR3 spans 13 amino acids. The count of this clonotype is one. Its antigen is as yet unknown. This clonotype was obtained from a human donor with aplastic anemia. The gene calls are TRBV12-3 or TRBV12-4 and TRBJ2-5, with D unresolved. The sequenced sample was sorted CD4+, CD8+, or CD8+CD57+ T cells (not recorded which) from PBMCs. CDR3 DNA: TGTGCCAGCAGTTATGTCGTGGCAGAGACCCAGTACTTC. Encoded protein: CASSYVVAETQYF.